This T cell receptor beta chain is drawn from a study of human T cells and chemical hapten exposure. The overall study: DPC at 2% was the sensitizing agent, placed on 2 cm by 2 cm of upper inner arm skin. Per-sample TCR yield variation was attributed mainly to small pooled library volume differences. Study observations and caveats: No alteration of TCRs above 1 in 1000 frequency was seen with DPC sensitization.

Specified time point: patch test 2, 6 weeks after DPC sensitization. Treatment noted: therapeutic diphenylcyclopropenone sensitization with weekly scalp DPC. Alopecia patients between 18 and 70 years old and suitable for DPC were used as donors. Via MiXCR, TCRdb re-called the RACE reads, giving one row per CDR3 protein. The sample includes fewer than 90,000 distinct CDR3 sequences, 6% to 8.5% seen only once; the top ten take 1.3%. This clonotype has at least ten counts. Its antigen remains unidentified. Losses at the gene ends were 7 bases for V and 0 bases for J; bases not matched to a gene: 8. From germline, CDR1 is SEHNR and CDR2 FQNEAQ (reference sequence). The CDR3 runs 18 residues.

The chain recombines TRBV7-9 with TRBJ2-6, with TRBD1 identical over 11 bases. This receptor was taken from a young woman with alopecia areata. Some clones in this sample may be carry-over from other donors' samples. The input for sequencing was whole blood, taken in connection with sensitization to the hapten diphenylcyclopropenone (DPC). Written as DNA, the CDR3 is TGTGCCAGCACCCCTCCGGGACAGGGGGGCTCTGGGGCCAACGTCCTGACTTTC. Amino acids: CASTPPGQGGSGANVLTF.